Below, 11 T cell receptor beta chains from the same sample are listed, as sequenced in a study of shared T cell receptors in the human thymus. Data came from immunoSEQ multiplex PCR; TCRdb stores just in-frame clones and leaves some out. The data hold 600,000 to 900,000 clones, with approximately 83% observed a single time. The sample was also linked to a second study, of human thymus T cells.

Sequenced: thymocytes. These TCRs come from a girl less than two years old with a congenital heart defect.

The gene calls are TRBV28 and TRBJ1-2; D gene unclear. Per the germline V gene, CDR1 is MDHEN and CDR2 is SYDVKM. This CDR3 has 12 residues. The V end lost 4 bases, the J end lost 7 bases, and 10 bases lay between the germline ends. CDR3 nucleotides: TGTGCCAGCAGTTACATATCGGGTGGCTACACCTTC. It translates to CASSYISGGYTF.

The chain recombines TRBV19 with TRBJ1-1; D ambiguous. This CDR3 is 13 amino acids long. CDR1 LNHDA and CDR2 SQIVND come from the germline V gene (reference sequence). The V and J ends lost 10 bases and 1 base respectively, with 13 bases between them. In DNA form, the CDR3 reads TGTGCCACCGACGCAGGTACGAACACTGAAGCTTTCTTT. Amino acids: CATDAGTNTEAFF.

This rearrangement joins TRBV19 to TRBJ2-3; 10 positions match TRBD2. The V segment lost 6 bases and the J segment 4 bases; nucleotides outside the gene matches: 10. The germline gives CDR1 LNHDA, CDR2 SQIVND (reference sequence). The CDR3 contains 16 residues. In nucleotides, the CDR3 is TGTGCCAGTAGAACCTCCCTAGCGGGGGTTGCAGATACGCAGTATTTT. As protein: CASRTSLAGVADTQYF.

The CDR3 bases are TGTGCCAGCAGCTTGGGACAGGGAAATTGGGGTGGCTACACCTTC. This encodes CASSLGQGNWGGYTF. The gene calls are TRBV5-5 and TRBJ1-2; 7 bases match TRBD1. The CDR3 runs 15 residues. CDR1 and CDR2 from the germline V gene are SGHKS and YYEKEE (reference sequence). J gave up 7 bases and V 0 bases, and 9 bases lay outside the gene matches.

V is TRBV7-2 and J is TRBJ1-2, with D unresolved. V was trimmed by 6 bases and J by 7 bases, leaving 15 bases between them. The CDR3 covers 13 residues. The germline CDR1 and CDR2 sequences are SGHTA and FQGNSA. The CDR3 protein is CASSIASLSGYTF. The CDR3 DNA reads TGTGCCAGCAGTATAGCTTCTTTGAGTGGCTACACCTTC.

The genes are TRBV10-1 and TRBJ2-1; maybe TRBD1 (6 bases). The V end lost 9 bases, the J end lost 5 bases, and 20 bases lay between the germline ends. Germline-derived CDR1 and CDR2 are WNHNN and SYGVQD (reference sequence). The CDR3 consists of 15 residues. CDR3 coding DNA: TGCGCCAGGAGCCCCTCTAGGACAGTGCACAATGAGCAGTTCTTC. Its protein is CARSPSRTVHNEQFF.

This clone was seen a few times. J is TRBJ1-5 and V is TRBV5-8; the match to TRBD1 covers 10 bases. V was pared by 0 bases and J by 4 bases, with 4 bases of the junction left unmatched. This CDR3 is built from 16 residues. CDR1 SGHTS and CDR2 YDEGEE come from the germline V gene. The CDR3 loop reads CASSLAPGQGNQPQHF. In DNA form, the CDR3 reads TGTGCCAGCAGCTTGGCCCCGGGACAGGGGAATCAGCCCCAGCATTTT.

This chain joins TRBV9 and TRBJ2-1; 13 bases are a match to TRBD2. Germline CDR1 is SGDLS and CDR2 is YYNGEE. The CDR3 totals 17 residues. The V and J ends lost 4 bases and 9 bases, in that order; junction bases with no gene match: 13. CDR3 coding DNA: TGTGCCAGCAGCCCCAAGACTAGCGGGGGGCCTCTGGGTGAGCAGTTCTTC. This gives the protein CASSPKTSGGPLGEQFF.

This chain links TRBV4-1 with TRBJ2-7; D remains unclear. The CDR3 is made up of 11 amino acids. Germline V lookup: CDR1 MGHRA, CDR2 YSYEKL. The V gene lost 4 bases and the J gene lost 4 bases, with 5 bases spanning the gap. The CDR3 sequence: CASSRGYEQYF. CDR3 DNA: TGCGCCAGCAGCCGAGGATACGAGCAGTACTTC.

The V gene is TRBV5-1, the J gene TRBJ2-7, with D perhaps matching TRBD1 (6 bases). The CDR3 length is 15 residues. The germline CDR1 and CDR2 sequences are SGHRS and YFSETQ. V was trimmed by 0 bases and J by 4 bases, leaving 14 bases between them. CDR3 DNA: TGCGCCAGCAGCTTGGTTTCAGGGGTAAGGTACGAGCAGTACTTC. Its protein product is CASSLVSGVRYEQYF.

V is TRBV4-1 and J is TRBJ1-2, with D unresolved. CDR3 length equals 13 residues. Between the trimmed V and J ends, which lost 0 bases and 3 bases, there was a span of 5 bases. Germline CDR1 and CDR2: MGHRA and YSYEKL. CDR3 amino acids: CASSQDEDYGYTF. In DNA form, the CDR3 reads TGCGCCAGCAGCCAAGATGAGGACTATGGCTACACCTTC.